The 5 T cell receptor beta chains listed next were all sequenced from one sample in a study of T cell clonotyping in hematopoietic cell transplantation. Clones were read by immunoSEQ multiplex PCR, and TCRdb kept only the in-frame ones, dropping some. The data show roughly 30,000 clones, about 90% seen once. The sequencing here drew on PBMCs, taken 100 days after allogeneic stem cell transplant. The source of these receptors is a female patient aged 45-60 years who had an allogeneic stem cell transplant from a related donor, so the T cells may come from the graft donor. Some clones in this sample may be carry-over from other donors' samples.

The chain carries TRBV19 and TRBJ1-2, with D perhaps matching TRBD1 (5 bases). Germline-derived CDR1 and CDR2 are LNHDA and SQIVND (reference sequence). Between the trimmed V and J ends, which lost 6 bases and 6 bases, there was a span of 17 bases. This CDR3 has 14 residues. DNA of the CDR3: TGTGCCAGTAGCAGAAGGGGACTCTTAGATGGCTACACCTTC. It translates to CASSRRGLLDGYTF.

The J gene is TRBJ1-5, the V gene TRBV19; tentative D call: TRBD1 (5 bases). This CDR3 comprises 14 residues. Germline values: CDR1 LNHDA, CDR2 SQIVND (reference sequence). V shed 8 bases and J shed 2 bases, with 13 bases lying between them. CDR3 amino acids: CASRGVEGNQPQHF. In DNA form, the CDR3 reads TGTGCCAGTCGGGGGGTTGAAGGCAATCAGCCCCAGCATTTT.

This clone was detected only once. The chain joins TRBV21-1 to TRBJ2-2; the table's TRBD2 call for D was not verified on the DNA. TRBV21-1 is flagged as a pseudogene. This CDR3 spans 16 amino acids. The CDR3 nucleotides are TGTGCCAGCAGCAAACTCCCCCCTAGAAAGTCCGGGGAGCTGTTTTTT. Its translation is CASSKLPPRKSGELFF.

The chain joins TRBV7-6 to TRBJ2-7, with D maybe TRBD2 (6 bases). V gave up 1 base and J gave up 3 bases, with 13 bases separating them. The length of the CDR3 is 15 residues. CDR1 SGHVS and CDR2 FNYEAQ come from the germline V gene. The CDR3, as DNA: TGTGCCAGCAGCTTAGTGGCACAGGACTACTACGAGCAGTACTTC. Amino acids: CASSLVAQDYYEQYF. Based on the CDR3 plus reference TRBV7-6 and TRBJ2-7, the full variable domain is GAGVSQSPRYKVTKRGQDVALRCDPISGHVSLYWYRQALGQGPEFLTYFNYEAQQDKSGLPNDRFSAERPEGSISTLTIQRTEQRDSAMYRCASSLVAQDYYEQYFGPGTRLTVT.

This clone was picked up one time. The chain carries TRBV5-1 and TRBJ1-1; 7 nucleotides line up with TRBD1. Germline loops: CDR1 SGHRS, CDR2 YFSETQ. Trimming removed 1 base from V and 5 bases from J; junction bases left unmatched: 5. This CDR3 comprises 14 residues. The CDR3 region is CASSLLGGGTEAFF. CDR3 sequence (DNA): TGCGCCAGCAGCTTGCTAGGGGGCGGTACTGAAGCTTTCTTT.